Sequencing of this T cell receptor (beta chain) was carried out in a study of CD8+ T cells in alopecia areata. This clone was picked up a small number of times. Its antigen is currently unknown. After isolation, RNA underwent reverse transcription to generate cDNA as the sequencing template. Data came from immunoSEQ multiplex PCR; TCRdb stores just in-frame clones and leaves some out. In the table there are 75,000 to 100,000 clones, less than 50% of which are singletons. The CDR3 is 15 amino acids. CDR1 is GTSNPN, CDR2 SVGIG, per germline (reference sequence). Trimming left V 3 bases short and J 3 bases short, with 17 bases between. Study-wide findings and caveats: Scalp samples also yield sequences from resident alphabeta T cells of normal skin. In lesional scalp, particularly from alopecia totalis/universalis, clonality was higher than in normal scalp.

The sequence was obtained from a human donor with alopecia areata. Sample: CD4+ T cells sorted from blood. The J gene is TRBJ1-2, the V gene TRBV30; D remains unclear. The CDR3 region is CAWRRPGFVDYGYTF. The CDR3 nucleotides read TGTGCCTGGAGAAGGCCGGGGTTCGTGGACTATGGCTACACCTTC.